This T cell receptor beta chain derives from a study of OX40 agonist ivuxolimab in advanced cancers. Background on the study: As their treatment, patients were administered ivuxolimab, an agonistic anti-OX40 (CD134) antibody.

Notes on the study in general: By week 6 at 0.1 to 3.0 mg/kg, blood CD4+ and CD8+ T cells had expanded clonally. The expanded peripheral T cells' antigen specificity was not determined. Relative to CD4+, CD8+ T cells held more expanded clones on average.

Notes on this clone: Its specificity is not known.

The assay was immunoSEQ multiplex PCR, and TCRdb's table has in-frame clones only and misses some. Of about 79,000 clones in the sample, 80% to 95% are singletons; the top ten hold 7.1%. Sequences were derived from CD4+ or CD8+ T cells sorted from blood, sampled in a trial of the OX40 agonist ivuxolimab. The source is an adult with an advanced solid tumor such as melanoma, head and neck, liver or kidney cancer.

CDR3 bases: TGCGCCAGCAGTACGGGACAGGGGGATCACGGGGAGCTGTTTTTT. It specifies CASSTGQGDHGELFF. The genes are TRBV10-1 and TRBJ2-2; 11 bases fit TRBD1. Germline CDR1 and CDR2: WNHNN and SYGVQD (reference sequence). The CDR3 is 15 amino acids. Germline trimming cut 5 bases from V and 7 bases from J; bases unmatched to any gene: 6.